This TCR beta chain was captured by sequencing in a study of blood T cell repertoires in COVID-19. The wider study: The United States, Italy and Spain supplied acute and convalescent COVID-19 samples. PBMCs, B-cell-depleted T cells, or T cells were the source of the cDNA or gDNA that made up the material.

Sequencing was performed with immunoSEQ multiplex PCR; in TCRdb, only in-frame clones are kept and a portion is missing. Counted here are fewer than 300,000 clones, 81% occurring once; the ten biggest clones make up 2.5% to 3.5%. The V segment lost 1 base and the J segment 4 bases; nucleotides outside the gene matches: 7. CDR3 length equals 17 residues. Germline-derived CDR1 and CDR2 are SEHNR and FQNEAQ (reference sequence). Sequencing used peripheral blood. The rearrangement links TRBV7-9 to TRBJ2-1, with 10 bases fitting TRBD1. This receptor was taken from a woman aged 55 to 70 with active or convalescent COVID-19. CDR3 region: CASSLGNRDRGYNEQFF. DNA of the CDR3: TGTGCCAGCAGCTTAGGGAACCGGGACAGGGGTTACAATGAGCAGTTCTTC.